A selection of T cell receptor beta chains follows, all from one sample in a study of radiation and T cells in renal cell carcinoma. Sequenced by immunoSEQ multiplex PCR; TCRdb stores in-frame clones only, minus some. The sample holds around 100,000 clones, around 83% seen once. The sequenced sample was blood, obtained from a patient whose treatment included radiotherapy and nephrectomy. The receptors shown here come from a man aged 60-69 years with renal cell carcinoma. Both conserved end residues are part of each CDR3. Each record gives: CDR3 length, V gene, J gene, CDR3 protein.

length: 13; V: TRBV29-1; J: TRBJ2-5; CDR3: CSVERGQGEAQYF
length: 15; V: TRBV5-4; J: TRBJ2-7; CDR3: CASSPPAAARYEQYF
length: 14; V: TRBV4-1; J: TRBJ2-7; CDR3: CASSQYGRNYEQYF
length: 15; V: TRBV15; J: TRBJ1-2; CDR3: CATSRDNHGNYGYTF
length: 13; V: TRBV19; J: TRBJ2-1; CDR3: CASSMYRGSEQFF
length: 13; V: TRBV9; J: TRBJ1-1; CDR3: CASSVRGGTEAFF
length: 12; V: TRBV6-5; J: TRBJ1-2; CDR3: CASSEGAYGYTF
length: 14; V: TRBV4-1; J: TRBJ2-7; CDR3: CASSQGHATYEQYF
length: 15; V: TRBV5-6; J: TRBJ2-7; CDR3: CASSPWEGEFYEQYF
length: 16; V: TRBV27; J: TRBJ2-1; CDR3: CASSSRTGGAYNEQFF
length: 14; V: TRBV28; J: TRBJ2-7; CDR3: CASSLSWDIYEQYF
length: 15; V: TRBV7-2; J: TRBJ2-1; CDR3: CASSLGSGGYNEQFF
length: 16; V: TRBV2; J: TRBJ2-2; CDR3: CASKENGGRNTGELFF
length: 15; V: TRBV27; J: TRBJ1-4; CDR3: CASMGQGSPTEKLFF
length: 13; V: TRBV7-2; J: TRBJ2-3; CDR3: CASSLAATDTQYF
length: 15; V: TRBV6-1; J: TRBJ2-4; CDR3: CASKDGAGAKNIQYF
length: 11; V: TRBV28; J: TRBJ2-7; CDR3: CASSVVGEQYF
length: 15; V: TRBV9; J: TRBJ1-3; CDR3: CASSVGAGSGNTIYF
length: 13; V: TRBV25-1; J: TRBJ1-1; CDR3: CATQSGSNTEAFF
length: 15; V: TRBV6-6; J: TRBJ2-2; CDR3: CASTLGATNTGELFF
length: 16; V: TRBV2; J: TRBJ2-3; CDR3: CASSAGDRAALAAQYF
length: 14; V: TRBV28; J: TRBJ2-7; CDR3: CASSFRGRDYEQYF
length: 17; V: TRBV7-2; J: TRBJ1-3; CDR3: CASSNLGGGGSGNTIYF
length: 14; V: TRBV5-1; J: TRBJ2-3; CDR3: CASSLVQSTDTQYF
length: 14; V: TRBV11-2; J: TRBJ2-7; CDR3: CASSFSTDPYEQYF
length: 13; V: TRBV4-3; J: TRBJ2-7; CDR3: CASSPALAYEQYF
length: 15; V: TRBV2; J: TRBJ2-1; CDR3: CASKLAGGSYNEQFF
length: 13; V: TRBV6-5; J: TRBJ2-2; CDR3: CASSGSDTGELFF
length: 13; V: TRBV7-7; J: TRBJ2-5; CDR3: CASSGRAGETQYF
length: 14; V: TRBV27; J: TRBJ1-5; CDR3: CASWGMHSNQPQHF
length: 13; V: TRBV6-6; J: TRBJ2-7; CDR3: CASSYRESGEQYF
length: 16; V: TRBV19; J: TRBJ2-7; CDR3: CASSMRTTGLHYEQYF
length: 10; V: TRBV2; J: TRBJ2-1; CDR3: CASTGTQQFF
length: 16; V: TRBV11-2; J: TRBJ2-1; CDR3: CASSLSRLAGTNEQFF
length: 16; V: TRBV7-3; J: TRBJ1-1; CDR3: CASSLRTGRWNTEAFF
length: 14; V: TRBV7-8; J: TRBJ2-7; CDR3: CASSPGVASYEQYF
length: 12; V: TRBV7-3; J: TRBJ2-1; CDR3: CASSLNVNEQFF
length: 17; V: TRBV7-6; J: TRBJ2-2; CDR3: CASSLVGSGSVTGELFF
length: 15; V: TRBV5-1; J: TRBJ1-5; CDR3: CASRSGTDSNQPQHF
length: 21; V: TRBV28; J: TRBJ2-7; CDR3: CASSPISPGLAGATGDYEQYF
length: 17; V: TRBV11-3; J: TRBJ2-2; CDR3: CASSLSLGTDNTGELFF
length: 13; V: TRBV10-3; J: TRBJ2-3; CDR3: CAISDSYADTQYF
length: 13; V: TRBV6-5; J: TRBJ1-6; CDR3: CASSYGGDSPLHF
length: 14; V: TRBV29-1; J: TRBJ2-7; CDR3: CSVTTPPLSYEQYF
length: 16; V: TRBV4-1; J: TRBJ2-7; CDR3: CASSHTIPGTSYEQYF
length: 12; V: TRBV5-5; J: TRBJ1-5; CDR3: CASSLEGQPQHF
length: 19; V: TRBV7-9; J: TRBJ2-5; CDR3: CASSLGLFRGRPIKETQYF
length: 16; V: TRBV14; J: TRBJ1-2; CDR3: CASSQRQGVLFRGYTF
length: 13; V: TRBV5-1; J: TRBJ1-1; CDR3: CASRGGLGTEAFF
length: 18; V: TRBV4-2; J: TRBJ2-1; CDR3: CASSQETVRPGSYNEQFF
length: 18; V: TRBV7-6; J: TRBJ2-4; CDR3: CASSFPIKTGDAKNIQYF